These 14 T cell receptor beta chains originate from one sample sequenced in a study of blood T cell repertoires in COVID-19. This table comes from immunoSEQ multiplex PCR, and its TCRdb copy is limited to in-frame clones, with some not included. The table shows about 340,000 clones, with 90% to 95% occurring only once. The sequencing input was peripheral blood. These receptors came from a woman between 18 and 29 years old who had recovered from COVID-19.

J is TRBJ1-5 and V is TRBV7-9, with 7 bases that match TRBD1. Germline V gene lookup returns CDR1 SEHNR and CDR2 FQNEAQ (reference sequence). The CDR3 has 13 residues. J lost 4 bases, V lost 4 bases, and 1 base had no gene match. CDR3 coding DNA: TGTGCCAGCAGCTGGGGACAGAATCAGCCCCAGCATTTT. As protein: CASSWGQNQPQHF.

The rearrangement uses TRBV11-2 and TRBJ2-2, with 8 bases fitting TRBD1. This CDR3 comprises 14 residues. The V segment lost 6 bases and the J segment 2 bases; nucleotides outside the gene matches: 2. The germline CDR1 and CDR2 sequences are SGHAT and FQNNGV. CDR3 DNA sequence: TGTGCCAGCAGTGACAGGGGAAACACCGGGGAGCTGTTTTTT. Amino acids: CASSDRGNTGELFF.

Turning to this clone: The sample contains more than one DNA sequence encoding this CDR3. This chain links TRBV18 with TRBJ1-1; D is possibly TRBD1 (6 bases). CDR1 and CDR2 from the germline V gene are KGHSH and LQKENI. V lost 3 bases and J lost 1, with 6 bases in between. The CDR3 is 13 amino acids. DNA for the CDR3: TGTGCCAGCTCACCGGGACAGAACACTGAAGCTTTCTTT. Encoded protein: CASSPGQNTEAFF.

The chain employs TRBV4-1 and TRBJ2-2, with 7 nucleotides matching TRBD2. Germline CDR1 is MGHRA and CDR2 is YSYEKL. The CDR3 runs 17 residues. V lost 0 bases and J lost 2; bases outside the gene matches: 6. CDR3 nucleotides: TGCGCCAGCAGCCAAGATCCAGCTAGCGGAAACACCGGGGAGCTGTTTTTT. Protein product: CASSQDPASGNTGELFF.

V is TRBV19 and J is TRBJ1-5; TRBD1 agrees at 7 bases. Trimming at V came to 5 bases and at J to 7 bases, leaving 11 bases not matched to a gene. Germline loops: CDR1 LNHDA, CDR2 SQIVND (reference sequence). The CDR3 runs to 15 residues. In DNA, the CDR3 is TGTGCCAGTAGTTTGGGGCAGGGGGGAAAACAGCCCCAGCATTTT. Protein product: CASSLGQGGKQPQHF.

This clone is a singleton in its sample. V gene TRBV30 combines with J gene TRBJ1-5; D is perhaps TRBD1 (6 bases). Trimming took 3 bases from V and 2 from J, leaving 17 bases between them. Germline-derived CDR1 and CDR2 are GTSNPN and SVGIG (reference sequence). The CDR3 sequence is 16 residues long. The CDR3, as DNA: TGTGCCTGGAGGGCGGCGGGGGCCGTTCGCAATCAGCCCCAGCATTTT. Translated: CAWRAAGAVRNQPQHF. Looking up the rest from reference TRBV30 and TRBJ1-5 gives the full variable domain: SQTIHQWPATLVQPVGSPLSLECTVEGTSNPNLYWYRQAAGRGLQLLFYSVGIGQISSEVPQNLSASRPQDRQFILSSKKLLLSDSGFYLCAWRAAGAVRNQPQHFGDGTRLSIL.

The V gene is TRBV10-3, the J gene TRBJ2-3, with TRBD1 as a possible D gene (5 bases). The CDR3 runs 14 residues. V shed 6 bases and J shed 0 bases, with 10 bases lying between them. Germline lookup yields CDR1 ENHRY and CDR2 SYGVKD. The CDR3 protein is CAISSDTSTDTQYF. CDR3 coding DNA: TGTGCCATCAGCTCGGACACAAGCACAGATACGCAGTATTTT.

The chain has TRBV2 and TRBJ1-1; D is possibly TRBD1 (5 bases). The germline V and J ends were trimmed by 5 bases and 8 bases, with 15 bases remaining between them. Germline V gene sequence: CDR1 SNHLY, CDR2 FYNNEI. The CDR3 contains 13 residues. CDR3 loop: CASSLTIDREAFF. The CDR3 DNA is TGTGCCAGCAGTCTCACCATCGACAGAGAAGCTTTCTTT.

The V call is TRBV7-2, the J call TRBJ1-2; 8 bases are a match to TRBD1. CDR1 is SGHTA and CDR2 is FQGNSA in the germline V gene. The CDR3 loop spans 17 amino acids. With 0 bases clipped from V and 6 bases from J, the junction kept 12 bases outside the gene matches. The CDR3 bases are TGTGCCAGCAGCTTAGCACACGGGACGCAGGGGGCGGATGGCTACACCTTC. Amino acid sequence: CASSLAHGTQGADGYTF. The whole variable domain, remainder taken from reference TRBV7-2 and TRBJ1-2, is GAGVSQSPSNKVTEKGKDVELRCDPISGHTALYWYRQSLGQGLEFLIYFQGNSAPDKSGLPSDRFSAERTGGSVSTLTIQRTQQEDSAVYLCASSLAHGTQGADGYTFGSGTRLTVV.

V and J are TRBV6-6 and TRBJ2-7, with D tentatively TRBD2 (5 bases). V dropped 6 bases and J dropped 0 bases, with 15 bases sitting between them. CDR3 length: 15 residues. CDR1 and CDR2 (germline): MNHNY, SVGAGI (reference sequence). The CDR3 DNA reads as TGTGCCAGCAGGCCGGGTCTAGCCTCCTCCTACGAGCAGTACGTC. This gives the protein CASRPGLASSYEQYV.

The chain links TRBV6-2 or TRBV6-3 to TRBJ2-5, with TRBD2 matching 8 bases. Germline V CDR1 and CDR2: MNHEY, SVGEGT. Losses at the gene ends were 0 bases for V and 4 bases for J; bases not matched to a gene: 13. The CDR3 runs to 18 residues. CDR3 sequence: CASSYSMIPGGRGETQYF. CDR3 DNA sequence: TGTGCCAGCAGTTACTCTATGATCCCGGGAGGGCGCGGAGAGACCCAGTACTTC.

V is TRBV12-3 or TRBV12-4 and J is TRBJ2-1; D is unresolved. V dropped 6 bases and J dropped 10 bases, with 13 bases sitting between them. The CDR3 loop spans 12 amino acids. CDR3 nucleotide sequence: TGTGCCAGCAGCGAACCCTCAGGAGAGCAGTTCTTC. The encoded protein is CASSEPSGEQFF.

The chain combines TRBV7-8 with TRBJ2-7, with 10 bases that match TRBD1. The CDR3 consists of 15 residues. V was clipped by 1 base and J by 1 base; unmatched bases: 1. Germline loops: CDR1 SGHVS, CDR2 FQNEAQ. The CDR3 is CASSLGTGGSYEQYV. The CDR3, as DNA: TGTGCCAGCAGCTTAGGGACAGGGGGGTCCTACGAGCAGTACGTC.

The V and J genes are TRBV4-1 and TRBJ1-3; D is unclear. The germline gives CDR1 MGHRA, CDR2 YSYEKL. The CDR3 length is 14 residues. The V end was cut by 5 bases, the J end by 4 bases, with 12 bases between. CDR3 nucleotide sequence: TGCGCCAGCAGCTCATCGAACAGCGGAAACACCATATATTTT. Amino acids: CASSSSNSGNTIYF.